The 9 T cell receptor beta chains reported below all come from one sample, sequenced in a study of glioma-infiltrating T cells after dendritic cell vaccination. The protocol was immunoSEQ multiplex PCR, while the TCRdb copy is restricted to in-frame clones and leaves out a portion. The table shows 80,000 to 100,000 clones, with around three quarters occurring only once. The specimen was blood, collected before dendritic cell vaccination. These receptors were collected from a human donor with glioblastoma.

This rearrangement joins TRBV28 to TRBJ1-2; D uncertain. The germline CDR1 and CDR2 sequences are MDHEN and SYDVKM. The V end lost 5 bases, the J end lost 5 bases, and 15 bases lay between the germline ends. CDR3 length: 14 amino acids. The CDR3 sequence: CASSPDLVVYGYTF. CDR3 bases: TGTGCCAGCAGTCCCGACTTAGTAGTATATGGCTACACCTTC.

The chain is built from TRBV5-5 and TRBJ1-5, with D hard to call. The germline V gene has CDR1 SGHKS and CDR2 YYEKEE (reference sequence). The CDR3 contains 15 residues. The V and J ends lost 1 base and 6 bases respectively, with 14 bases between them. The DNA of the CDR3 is TGTGCCAGCAGCTTGTGGGAGATGGGCGGTCAGCCCCAGCATTTT. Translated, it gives CASSLWEMGGQPQHF.

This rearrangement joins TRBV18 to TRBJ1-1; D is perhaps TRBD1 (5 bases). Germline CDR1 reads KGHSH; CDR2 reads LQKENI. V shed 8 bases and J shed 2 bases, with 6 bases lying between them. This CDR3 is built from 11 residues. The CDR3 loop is CASGANTEAFF. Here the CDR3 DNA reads TGTGCCAGCGGGGCAAACACTGAAGCTTTCTTT.

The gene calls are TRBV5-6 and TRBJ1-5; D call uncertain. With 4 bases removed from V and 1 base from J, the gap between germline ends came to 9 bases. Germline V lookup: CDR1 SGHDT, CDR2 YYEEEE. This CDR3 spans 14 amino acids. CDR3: CASSRGRSNQPQHF. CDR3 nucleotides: TGTGCCAGCAGCCGTGGGAGAAGCAATCAGCCCCAGCATTTT.

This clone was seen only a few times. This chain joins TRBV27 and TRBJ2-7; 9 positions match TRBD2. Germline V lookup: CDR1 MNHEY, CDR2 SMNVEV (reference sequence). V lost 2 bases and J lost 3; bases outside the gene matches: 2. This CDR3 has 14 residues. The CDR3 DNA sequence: TGTGCCAGCAGTTTAGCGGGAGGGGGCTACGAGCAGTACTTC. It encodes CASSLAGGGYEQYF.

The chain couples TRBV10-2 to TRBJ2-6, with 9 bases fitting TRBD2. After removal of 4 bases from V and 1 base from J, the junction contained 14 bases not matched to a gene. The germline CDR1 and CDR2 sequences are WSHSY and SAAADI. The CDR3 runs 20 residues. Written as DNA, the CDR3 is TGCGCCAGCAGTGGTTCGGGTACAGCGGGGGGTAGTTCTGGGGCCAACGTCCTGACTTTC. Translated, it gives CASSGSGTAGGSSGANVLTF.

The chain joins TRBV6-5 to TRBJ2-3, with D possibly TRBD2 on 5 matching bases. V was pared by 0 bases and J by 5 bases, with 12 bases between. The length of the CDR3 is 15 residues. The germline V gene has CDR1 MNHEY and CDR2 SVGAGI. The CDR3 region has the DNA TGTGCCAGCAGTTACTCAAGCGGATTGGGAGATACGCAGTATTTT. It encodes CASSYSSGLGDTQYF.

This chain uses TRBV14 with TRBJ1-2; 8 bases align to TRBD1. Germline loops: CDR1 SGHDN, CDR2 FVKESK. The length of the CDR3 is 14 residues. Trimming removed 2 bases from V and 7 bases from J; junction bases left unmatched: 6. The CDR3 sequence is CASSQLTGVGGYTF. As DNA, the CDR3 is TGTGCCAGCAGCCAACTGACAGGGGTGGGTGGCTACACCTTC. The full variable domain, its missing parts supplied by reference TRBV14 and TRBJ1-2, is EAGVTQFPSHSVIEKGQTVTLRCDPISGHDNLYWYRRVMGKEIKFLLHFVKESKQDESGMPNNRFLAERTGGTYSTLKVQPAELEDSGVYFCASSQLTGVGGYTFGSGTRLTVV.

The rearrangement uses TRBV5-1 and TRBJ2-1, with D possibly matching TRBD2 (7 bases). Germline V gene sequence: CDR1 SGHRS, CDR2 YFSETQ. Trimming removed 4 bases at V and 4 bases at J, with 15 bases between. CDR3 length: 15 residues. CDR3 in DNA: TGCGCCAGCAGCGTCGAGGGGGGGCGGTACAATGAGCAGTTCTTC. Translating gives CASSVEGGRYNEQFF.